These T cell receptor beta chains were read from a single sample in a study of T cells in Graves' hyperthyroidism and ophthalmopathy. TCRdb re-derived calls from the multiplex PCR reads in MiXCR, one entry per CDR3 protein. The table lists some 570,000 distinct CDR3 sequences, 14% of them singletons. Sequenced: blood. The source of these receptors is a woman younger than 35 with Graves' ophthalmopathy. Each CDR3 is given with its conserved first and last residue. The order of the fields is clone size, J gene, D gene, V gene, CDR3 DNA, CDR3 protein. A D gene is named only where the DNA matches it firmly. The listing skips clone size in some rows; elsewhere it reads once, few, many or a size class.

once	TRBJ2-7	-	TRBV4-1	TGCGCCAGCAGCCAAGAGAGGGGAGGCTACGAGCAGTACTTC	CASSQERGGYEQYF
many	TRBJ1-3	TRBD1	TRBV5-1	TGCGCCAGCAGTGGGGACAGCCGAAACACCATATATTTT	CASSGDSRNTIYF
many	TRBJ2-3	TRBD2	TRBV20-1	TGCAGTGCTAGAGCCTTGGGACTAGCGGGAGGGGGTAAGGCAGATACGCAGTATTTT	CSARALGLAGGGKADTQYF
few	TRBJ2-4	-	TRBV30	TGTGCCTGGAGGCAAGCGCGGGACATTCAGTACTTC	CAWRQARDIQYF
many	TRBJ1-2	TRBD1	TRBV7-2	TGTGCCAGCAGCAATCAGGGGGCGCGCGGCTACACCTTC	CASSNQGARGYTF
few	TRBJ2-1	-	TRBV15	TGTGCCACCAGCAGAGATCAGAGTGGCCCCCGATGGAATGAGCAGTTCTTC	CATSRDQSGPRWNEQFF
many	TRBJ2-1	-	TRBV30	TGTGCCTGGACAGGGAGCTCCTACAATGAGCAGTTCTTC	CAWTGSSYNEQFF
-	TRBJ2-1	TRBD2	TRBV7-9	TGTGCCAGCAGCTCCGGGGGACTAGCGGAGAACAATGAGCAGTTCTTC	CASSSGGLAENNEQFF
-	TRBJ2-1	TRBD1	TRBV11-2	TGTGCCAGCAGCTATCAGGGGGCACGGAATGAGCAGTTCTTC	CASSYQGARNEQFF
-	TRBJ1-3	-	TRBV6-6	TGTGCCAGCACAAGGGTCTCTGGAAACACCATATATTTT	CASTRVSGNTIYF
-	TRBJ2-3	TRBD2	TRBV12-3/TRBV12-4	TGTGCCAGCAGTTTAGAACCCCTTGGACTAGCGGATATCACAGATACGCAGTACTTT	CASSLEPLGLADITDTQYF
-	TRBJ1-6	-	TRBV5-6	TGTGCCAGCAGACCCCTCCGCCAGAGGGCTTCACCCCTCCACTTT	CASRPLRQRASPLHF
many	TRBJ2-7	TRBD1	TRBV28	TGTGCCAGCAGTTTATTGGACAGGGGGCACGAGCAGTACTTC	CASSLLDRGHEQYF
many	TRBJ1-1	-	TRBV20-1	TGCAGTGCTAGCTGGGGCACTGAAGCTTTCTTT	CSASWGTEAFF
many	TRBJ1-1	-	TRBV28	TGTGCCAGCAGTTTCCCCCAGGAAGGTGGAGCTTTCTTT	CASSFPQEGGAFF
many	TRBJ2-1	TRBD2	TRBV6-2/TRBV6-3	TGTGCCAGCAGACAAGGACTAGCTAGGCGGGACAATGAGCAGTTCTTC	CASRQGLARRDNEQFF
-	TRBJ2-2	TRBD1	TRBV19	TGTGCCAGTAGGGACAGGAACGCCGGGGAGCTGTTTTTT	CASRDRNAGELFF